This T cell receptor (beta chain) was recorded in a study of shared clonotypes between healthy human individuals. Germline V CDR1 and CDR2: MNHNY, SVGAGI (reference sequence). CDR3 length equals 13 residues. V was trimmed by 8 bases and J by 4 bases, leaving 12 bases between them. Samples underwent the assay at deep level. Produced via immunoSEQ multiplex PCR; TCRdb's table is partial and in-frame only. This sample carries about 980,000 clones, over 75% of them seen once, and the ten largest clones take about 1.5%. Notes on this clone: Its antigen remains unknown.

General study findings and limits: Naive CD4 clonotypes overlapped across a few donors at around 5%. Limited genetic and exposure-history diversity came from having few donors.

The sequence came from a man younger than 35 in good health. The specimen sequenced was memory CD4+ T cells sorted from blood. Subset specified: CD45RA-negative fraction. The rearrangement joins TRBV6-6 to TRBJ1-3, with D possibly being TRBD1 (5 bases). This CDR3 reads CASGQGTGNTIYF. In DNA, the CDR3 is TGTGCCAGCGGGCAGGGTACCGGAAACACCATATATTTT.